In this sample, the clone carrying this T cell receptor (beta chain) turned up a few times. Its antigen is unknown. Germline CDR1 SNHLY, CDR2 FYNNEI. Trimming cost V 0 bases and J 3 bases, with 12 bases left between them. The CDR3 extends over 16 amino acids. This specimen comes from a study of cytomegalovirus exposure and HLA in healthy donors. Study-wide results and limits: Most TCRs appeared rarely, but some public TCRs recurred in many donors. In vitro testing confirmed a few CMV-associated chains as specific for CMV antigens. Cytomegalovirus-associated TCR beta chains were listed, numbering 164.

TCRdb's copy holds only in-frame clones and misses some; the assay was immunoSEQ multiplex PCR. The table includes some 310,000 clones, around 90% detected once. Sequenced input: PBMCs. V usage is TRBV2 and J usage is TRBJ2-4; the D gene is possibly TRBD2 (5 bases). This TCR was sampled from a man aged 25-40 years in good health and CMV-seronegative. The CDR3 protein is CASSEALGSGKNIQYF. CDR3 sequence (DNA): TGTGCCAGCAGTGAAGCGCTAGGCAGCGGCAAAAACATTCAGTACTTC.